This T cell receptor beta chain was documented in a study of human T cells and chemical hapten exposure. As for the study in general: The patients, most of them female, presented with alopecia areata, totalis or universalis.

MiXCR was run by TCRdb on the RACE reads, yielding one entry per CDR3 protein. This sample yields under 200,000 distinct CDR3 sequences, of which 28% are seen a single time; 2% to 2.5% belongs to the top ten. This clonotype was detected a few times. As for time point: patch test 3, about 24 weeks after DPC sensitization. Treatment: therapeutic diphenylcyclopropenone sensitization with weekly scalp DPC. Sample donors consisted of patients with alopecia, aged 18 to 70 years, who were suitable for DPC. V was clipped by 7 bases and J by 3 bases, with 16 bases between them. The CDR3 length is 14 residues. The germline CDR1 and CDR2 sequences are SGDLS and YYNGEE.

The rearrangement joins TRBV9 to TRBJ1-2; D gene uncertain. This receptor was identified in a woman between 18 and 29 years old with alopecia areata. Some clones in this sample may be carry-over from other donors' samples. Sequencing used whole blood, obtained in connection with sensitization to the hapten diphenylcyclopropenone (DPC). CDR3 amino acids: CASRVGNGHYGYTF. CDR3 nucleotide sequence: TGTGCCAGCCGGGTTGGAAACGGTCACTATGGCTACACCTTC.